Below are 28 T cell receptor beta chains sequenced from a single sample in a study of read filtering for tumor transcriptome and immune sequencing. The library was built from roughly 400 ng RNA with molecular barcoded adaptors for alpha/delta and beta/gamma chains. TCRdb re-derived calls from the reads in MiXCR, one entry per CDR3 protein. The data show approximately 61,000 distinct CDR3 sequences, approximately 20% seen once. Sequenced sample: a population of CD138-negative cells sorted from bone marrow. The receptor source for this set is a donor aged 40 or older with multiple myeloma.

A few counts support this clonotype. V is TRBV7-2 and J is TRBJ2-3, with D unresolved. CDR1 is SGHTA and CDR2 is FQGNSA in the germline V gene. V lost 2 bases, J lost 10 bases, and 10 bases lay in between. The CDR3 sequence is 12 residues long. The CDR3 loop is CASSLNLGSQYF. The CDR3 DNA reads TGTGCCAGCAGCTTAAATCTAGGGTCGCAGTATTTT.

This clonotype was seen at least ten times. This chain uses TRBV28 with TRBJ2-2, with D possibly being TRBD1 (5 bases). Trimming pared 6 bases from V and 0 bases from J, leaving 11 bases between. This CDR3 has 15 amino acids. The germline V gene has CDR1 MDHEN and CDR2 SYDVKM. The CDR3 is CASRQGFANTGELFF. CDR3 nucleotide sequence: TGTGCCAGCAGGCAGGGCTTCGCGAACACCGGGGAGCTGTTTTTT.

In this sample, this clonotype turned up once. One base away lies a much larger clone, so this may be a sequencing read error. This rearrangement joins TRBV9 to TRBJ2-6, with D possibly matching TRBD1 (6 bases). The ends were cut back, 8 bases at V and 4 bases at J, with 22 bases in the middle. This CDR3 has 17 residues. Germline V CDR1 and CDR2: SGDLS, YYNGEE. CDR3 protein: CARSPSTGNPGANVLTF. CDR3 DNA sequence: TGTGCCAGGAGCCCCTCGACAGGCAACCCCGGGGCCAACGTCCTGACTTTC.

Ten or more counts support this clonotype. V is TRBV7-9 and J is TRBJ2-5; 11 bases map to TRBD2. Trimming removed 4 bases from V and 3 bases from J; junction bases left unmatched: 7. The CDR3 sequence is 16 residues long. CDR1 and CDR2 from the germline V gene are SEHNR and FQNEAQ (reference sequence). As DNA, the CDR3 is TGTGCCAGCAGCTCCGGACTAGCGGGTACTGAAGAGACCCAGTACTTC. It yields the protein CASSSGLAGTEETQYF.

V usage is TRBV20-1 and J usage is TRBJ2-1; D is perhaps TRBD1 (6 bases). CDR3 length equals 17 residues. Germline V gene sequence: CDR1 DFQATT, CDR2 SNEGSKA (reference sequence). Trimming took 0 bases from V and 9 from J, leaving 24 bases between them. The CDR3 DNA reads TGCAGTGCTAGAGACCCCACATACCGGGACATCAACAGTGAGCAGTTCTTC. This encodes CSARDPTYRDINSEQFF.

To note about this clonotype: This likely traces to a read error, being one base from a far larger clone. This chain joins TRBV7-9 and TRBJ2-7; TRBD1 matches 8 bases. CDR1 and CDR2 from the germline V gene are SEHNR and FQNEAQ (reference sequence). This CDR3 is built from 14 residues. CDR3 in DNA: TGTGCCAGCAGCTTAGGGGACAGGTCCTACGAGCAGAACTTC. Translation: CASSLGDRSYEQNF.

This clonotype came up many times. This chain uses TRBV15 with TRBJ2-4; D is possibly TRBD1 (6 bases). With 0 bases removed from V and 5 bases from J, the gap between germline ends came to 11 bases. Germline V gene sequence: CDR1 LNHNV, CDR2 YYDKDF (reference sequence). The CDR3 totals 15 residues. The CDR3 nucleotides are TGTGCCACCAGCAGAGACAGGGGTGTCGAAAACATTCAGTACTTC. Translation: CATSRDRGVENIQYF. The full variable domain, its missing parts supplied by reference TRBV15 and TRBJ2-4, is DAMVIQNPRYQVTQFGKPVTLSCSQTLNHNVMYWYQQKSSQAPKLLFHYYDKDFNNEADTPDNFQSRRPNTSFCFLDIRSPGLGDTAMYLCATSRDRGVENIQYFGAGTRLSVL.

This clonotype was found many times. This chain's CDR3 is CASSHRASGIWNEQFF. The CDR3 DNA reads as TGTGCCAGCAGCCACCGGGCTAGCGGGATATGGAATGAGCAGTTCTTC. The chain carries TRBV3-1 and TRBJ2-1, with 9 bases aligning to TRBD2. Per the germline V gene, CDR1 is LGHDT and CDR2 is YNNKEL (reference sequence). This CDR3 spans 16 amino acids. Trimming took 3 bases from V and 7 from J; bases not matched to a gene: 10.

Notes on this clonotype: A junction boundary mismatches the germline segment, possibly from a read error. V is TRBV6-5 and J is TRBJ1-1; perhaps TRBD1 as D (6 bases). Germline V gene sequence: CDR1 MNHEY, CDR2 SVGAGI. The CDR3 is 15 amino acids. CDR3 region: CACSYSIGGDTEALF. The CDR3 DNA is TGTGCCTGCAGTTACTCGATCGGGGGGGACACTGAAGCTCTCTTT.

This clonotype was seen many times. The chain uses TRBV6-2 or TRBV6-3 and TRBJ1-1; 10 nucleotides align to TRBD1. CDR1 is MNHEY and CDR2 is SVGEGT in the germline V gene. The CDR3 loop spans 13 amino acids. The trim removed 4 bases at V and 6 bases at J, leaving 2 bases unmatched. The CDR3: CASSSGTGAEAFF. In DNA form, the CDR3 reads TGTGCCAGCAGTTCCGGGACAGGGGCTGAAGCTTTCTTT.

As concerns this clonotype: Relative to the germline gene, one junction end is altered; a read error may explain this. The V gene is TRBV5-1, the J gene TRBJ1-1; D gene uncertain. CDR1 and CDR2 from the germline V gene are SGHRS and YFSETQ. This CDR3 is built from 18 residues. The CDR3 is CASSPARQTLIMNTEALF. The DNA for the CDR3 is TGCGCCAGCAGCCCCGCCCGGCAAACCCTGATCATGAACACTGAAGCTCTCTTT.

This clonotype was detected only a few times. This rearrangement joins TRBV20-1 to TRBJ1-4; D unclear. Trimming removed 3 bases at V and 12 bases at J, with 11 bases between. Germline V gene sequence: CDR1 DFQATT, CDR2 SNEGSKA (reference sequence). The length of the CDR3 is 11 residues. CDR3 in amino acids: CSASNGLELFF. DNA of the CDR3: TGCAGTGCTAGTAACGGACTAGAACTGTTTTTT.

This clonotype has a count of ten or more. The chain links TRBV7-9 to TRBJ1-5; D gene ambiguous. Trimming took off 1 base at V and 10 bases at J, with 8 bases between the two ends. There are 12 residues in the CDR3. Germline CDR1 is SEHNR and CDR2 is FQNEAQ (reference sequence). CDR3 sequence: CASSLVGLPQHF. Written as DNA, the CDR3 is TGTGCCAGCAGCTTAGTGGGCTTACCCCAGCATTTT.

Comment on this clonotype: A much bigger clone sits one base away, suggesting this may be a read error. The chain links TRBV10-3 to TRBJ1-1; D is uncertain. Germline-derived CDR1 and CDR2 are ENHRY and SYGVKD. The V end lost 1 base, the J end lost 3 bases, and 9 bases lay between the germline ends. The CDR3 totals 14 residues. The CDR3 spells CAISELVGDTEAFF. The CDR3 coding sequence is TGTGCCATCAGTGAGTTGGTGGGTGACACTGAAGCTTTCTTT.

Many counts were recorded for this clonotype. The chain links TRBV24-1 to TRBJ1-5; TRBD1 agrees at 8 bases. V trimming: 5 bases; J trimming: 4 bases; junction bases outside the gene matches: 9. The CDR3 loop spans 16 amino acids. Germline CDR1 reads KGHDR; CDR2 reads SFDVKD. In nucleotides, the CDR3 is TGTGCCACCAGTGGTACCTCAGGGGGCCGGAATCAGCCCCAGCATTTT. Residues: CATSGTSGGRNQPQHF.

The J gene is TRBJ1-2, the V gene TRBV27, with no clear D. V was shortened by 3 bases and J by 6 bases, with 11 bases between the two germline ends. CDR3 size: 13 residues. Germline-derived CDR1 and CDR2 are MNHEY and SMNVEV (reference sequence). In nucleotides, the CDR3 is TGTGCCAGCAGTTTGGGCAGGAAAGATGGCTACACCTTC. Its translation: CASSLGRKDGYTF.

The table lists this clonotype with a count of one. Germline is not matched at one junction end, which may reflect a read error. The J gene is TRBJ2-3, the V gene TRBV4-1; unclear D gene. The CDR3 sequence is 14 residues long. CDR1 MGHRA and CDR2 YSYEKL come from the germline V gene. In DNA form, the CDR3 reads TGCGCCGGCAGACTGGAATTTGGGGTAGATACGCAGTATTTT. Its translation is CAGRLEFGVDTQYF.

This clonotype was picked up many times. The chain has TRBV29-1 and TRBJ2-7; D may be TRBD1 (6 bases). Germline CDR1 reads SQVTM; CDR2 reads ANQGSEA. The CDR3 spans 11 residues. Between the trimmed V and J ends, which lost 5 bases and 5 bases, there was a span of 10 bases. In nucleotides, the CDR3 is TGCAGCGTTCAACACAGGGACGAGCAGTACTTC. Protein: CSVQHRDEQYF.

Regarding this clonotype: It is likely a read error: a sequence one base away is far more abundant. The chain couples TRBV6-5 to TRBJ2-3; D gene ambiguous. The CDR3 totals 11 residues. The germline gives CDR1 MNHEY, CDR2 SVGAGI. Written as DNA, the CDR3 is TGTGCCGGCAGTGACACAGATACGCAGTATTTT. Translated: CAGSDTDTQYF.

In its sample, this clonotype was seen many times. This chain links TRBV7-9 with TRBJ1-1, with 10 bases matching TRBD1. Unmatched junction bases numbered 14, after V lost 5 bases and J lost 5 bases. Germline V gene lookup returns CDR1 SEHNR and CDR2 FQNEAQ (reference sequence). This CDR3 has 17 amino acids. The CDR3 reads CASSRSFAGTGATEAFF. Written as DNA, the CDR3 is TGTGCCAGCAGCCGGTCGTTTGCCGGGACAGGGGCAACTGAAGCTTTCTTT.

Many counts were recorded for this clonotype. This may be a read error: a much more frequent sequence differs by one nucleotide. The chain is built from TRBV12-3 or TRBV12-4 and TRBJ2-3; no clear D gene. The CDR3 consists of 11 residues. The V end was cut by 5 bases, the J end by 2 bases, with 2 bases between. This chain's CDR3 is CASSATDTQYF. The CDR3 nucleotides are TGTGCCAGCAGTGCCACAGATACGCAGTATTTT.

The sample holds many counts of this clonotype. The chain's CDR3 is CASSLKSVAGAGEQYF. The CDR3 nucleotides read TGTGCCAGCAGTTTAAAATCGGTGGCAGGGGCCGGCGAGCAGTACTTC. This sequence joins TRBV12-3 or TRBV12-4 and TRBJ2-7, with a tentative D call TRBD1 (6 bases). The CDR3 is 16 residues long. V shed 2 bases and J shed 6 bases, with 20 bases lying between them.

The CDR3 nucleotides read TGTGCCATCAGTGAGACATGGGAGCAGTTCTTC. It encodes CAISETWEQFF. This chain joins TRBV10-3 and TRBJ2-1; D not certain. This CDR3 is built from 11 residues. Trimming removed 2 bases at V and 10 bases at J, with 6 bases between. Looked up from germline, CDR1 is ENHRY and CDR2 is SYGVKD.

This clonotype was seen ten or more times. The chain uses TRBV28 and TRBJ2-5, with a weak D call TRBD2 (5 bases). V lost 6 bases and J lost 5, with 16 bases in between. Germline V gene lookup returns CDR1 MDHEN and CDR2 SYDVKM. The CDR3 sequence is 14 residues long. The chain's CDR3 is CASSQTGNGETQYF. The CDR3 DNA reads TGTGCCAGCAGCCAAACCGGGAACGGGGAGACCCAGTACTTC.

This clonotype was detected only a few times. J is TRBJ2-5 and V is TRBV4-2; 14 bases agree with TRBD2. CDR3 length equals 19 residues. With V trimmed by 4 bases and J by 5 bases, 15 bases remained unmatched. Germline V gives CDR1 LGHNA, CDR2 YNFKEQ. CDR3: CASSPVGTSGSGSGETQYF. Here the CDR3 DNA reads TGTGCCAGCAGCCCGGTCGGGACTAGCGGGAGCGGATCGGGGGAGACCCAGTACTTC.

This clonotype was detected many times. This clone may be a read error of a much larger clone one base away. The V call is TRBV12-3 or TRBV12-4, the J call TRBJ2-7; D not certain. Trimming removed 3 bases from V and 3 bases from J, with 3 bases in between. The CDR3 sequence is 11 residues long. For the CDR3, the DNA is TGTGCCAGCAGTTTTGGCTACGAGCAGTACTTC. This codes for CASSFGYEQYF.

This chain joins TRBV19 and TRBJ2-1, with D perhaps TRBD2 (6 bases). The V gene's germline CDR1 is LNHDA and CDR2 SQIVND (reference sequence). V was shortened by 10 bases and J by 7 bases, with 14 bases between the two germline ends. There are 12 residues in the CDR3. Written as DNA, the CDR3 is TGTGCCAAGCTTTGGGGGACTAATGAGCAGTTCTTC. Residues: CAKLWGTNEQFF.

This clonotype was detected ten times or more. V and J are TRBV9 and TRBJ2-5; possibly TRBD2 for D (5 bases). The CDR3 is 14 residues long. V lost 0 bases to trimming and J lost 5 bases, with 11 bases between them. Germline V gives CDR1 SGDLS, CDR2 YYNGEE. CDR3 region: CASSVGASSETQYF. CDR3 coding DNA: TGTGCCAGCAGCGTAGGGGCTAGCAGTGAGACCCAGTACTTC.